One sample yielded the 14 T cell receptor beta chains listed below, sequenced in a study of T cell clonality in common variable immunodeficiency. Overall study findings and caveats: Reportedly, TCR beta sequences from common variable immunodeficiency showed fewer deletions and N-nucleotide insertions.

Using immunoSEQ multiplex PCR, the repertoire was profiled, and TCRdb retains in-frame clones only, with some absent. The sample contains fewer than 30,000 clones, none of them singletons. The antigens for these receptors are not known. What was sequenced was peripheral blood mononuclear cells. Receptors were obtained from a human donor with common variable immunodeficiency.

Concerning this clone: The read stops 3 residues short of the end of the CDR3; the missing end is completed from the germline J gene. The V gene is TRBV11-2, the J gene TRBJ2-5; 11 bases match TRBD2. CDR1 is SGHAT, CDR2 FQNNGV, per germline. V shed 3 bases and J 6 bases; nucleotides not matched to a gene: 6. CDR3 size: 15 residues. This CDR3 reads CASSFLAGGGKTQYF. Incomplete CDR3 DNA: TGTGCCAGCAGCTTCCTAGCGGGGGGCGGAAAGACC.

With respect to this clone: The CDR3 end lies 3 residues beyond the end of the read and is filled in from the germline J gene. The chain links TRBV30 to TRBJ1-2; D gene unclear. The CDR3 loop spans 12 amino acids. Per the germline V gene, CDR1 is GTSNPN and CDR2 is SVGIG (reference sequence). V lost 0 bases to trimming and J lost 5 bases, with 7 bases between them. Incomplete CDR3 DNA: TGTGCCTGGAGTGTATCCTTATATGGC. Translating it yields CAWSVSLYG. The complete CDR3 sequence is CAWSVSLYGYTF.

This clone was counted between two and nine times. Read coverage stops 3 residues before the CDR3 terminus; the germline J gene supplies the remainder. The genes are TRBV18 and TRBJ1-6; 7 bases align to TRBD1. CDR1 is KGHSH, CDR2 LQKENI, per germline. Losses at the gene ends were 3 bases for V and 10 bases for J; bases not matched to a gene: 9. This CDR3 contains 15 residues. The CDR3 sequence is CASSPEQGKKSPLHF. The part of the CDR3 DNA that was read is TGTGCCAGCTCACCGGAACAGGGGAAAAAGTCACCC.

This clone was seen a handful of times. The CDR3 here is CAWSAHRGLYGYTF. Incomplete CDR3 DNA: TGTGCCTGGAGTGCACACAGGGGCCTCTATGGC. This chain joins TRBV30 and TRBJ1-2, with TRBD1 identical over 7 bases. The read finishes 3 residues shy of the CDR3 end, and the germline J gene is used to complete it. The length of the CDR3 is 14 residues. CDR1 is GTSNPN, CDR2 SVGIG, per germline (reference sequence). V lost 1 base to trimming and J lost 4 bases; unmatched junction nucleotides: 6.

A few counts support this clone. The CDR3 sequence: CASSLPGQGSGYTF. Partial CDR3 DNA: TGTGCCAGTAGTCTACCGGGACAGGGGAGTGGC. The chain combines TRBV19 with TRBJ1-2, with TRBD1 identical over 10 bases. Read coverage stops 3 residues before the CDR3 terminus; the germline J gene supplies the remainder. Trimming took 5 bases from V and 7 from J; bases not matched to a gene: 7. CDR3 length equals 14 residues. From germline, CDR1 is LNHDA and CDR2 SQIVND (reference sequence).

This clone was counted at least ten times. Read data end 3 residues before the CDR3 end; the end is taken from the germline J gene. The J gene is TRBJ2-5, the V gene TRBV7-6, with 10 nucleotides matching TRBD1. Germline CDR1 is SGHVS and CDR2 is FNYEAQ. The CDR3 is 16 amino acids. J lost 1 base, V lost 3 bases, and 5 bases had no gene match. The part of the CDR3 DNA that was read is TGTGCCAGCAGCTTGGGGACAGGGGTCCGCCAAGAGACC. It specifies CASSLGTGVRQET. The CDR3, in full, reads CASSLGTGVRQETQYF.

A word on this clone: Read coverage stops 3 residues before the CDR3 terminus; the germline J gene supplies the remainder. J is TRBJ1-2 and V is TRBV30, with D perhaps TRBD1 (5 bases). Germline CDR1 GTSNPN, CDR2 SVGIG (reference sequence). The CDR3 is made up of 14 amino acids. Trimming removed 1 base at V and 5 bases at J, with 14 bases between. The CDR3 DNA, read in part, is TGTGCCTGGAGTGGAGCGGGACTTAGATATGGC. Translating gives CAWSGAGLRYG. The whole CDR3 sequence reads CAWSGAGLRYGYTF.

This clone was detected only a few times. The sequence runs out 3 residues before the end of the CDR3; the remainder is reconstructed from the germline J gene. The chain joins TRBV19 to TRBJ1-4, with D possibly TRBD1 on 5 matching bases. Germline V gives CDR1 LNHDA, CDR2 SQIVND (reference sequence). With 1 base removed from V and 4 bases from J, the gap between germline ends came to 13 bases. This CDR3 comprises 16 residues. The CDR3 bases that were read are TGTGCCAGTAGTATAGGCTGGCTTAGGGGTAATGAAAAA. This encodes CASSIGWLRGNEK. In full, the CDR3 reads CASSIGWLRGNEKLFF.

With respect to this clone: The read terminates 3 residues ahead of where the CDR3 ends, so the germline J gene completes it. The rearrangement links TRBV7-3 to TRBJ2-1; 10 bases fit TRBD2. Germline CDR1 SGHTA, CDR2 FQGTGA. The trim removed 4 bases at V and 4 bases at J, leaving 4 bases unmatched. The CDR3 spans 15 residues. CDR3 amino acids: CASSSSAGGYNEQFF. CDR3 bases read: TGTGCCAGCAGCTCCTCAGCGGGGGGGTACAATGAG.

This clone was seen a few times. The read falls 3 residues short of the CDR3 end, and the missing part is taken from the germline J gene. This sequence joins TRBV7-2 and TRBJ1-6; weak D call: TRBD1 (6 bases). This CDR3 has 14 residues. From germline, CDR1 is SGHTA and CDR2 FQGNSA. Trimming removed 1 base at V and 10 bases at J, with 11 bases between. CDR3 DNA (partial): TGTGCCAGCAGCTTAGGACAGGTTAACTCACCC. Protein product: CASSLGQVNSP. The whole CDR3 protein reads CASSLGQVNSPLHF. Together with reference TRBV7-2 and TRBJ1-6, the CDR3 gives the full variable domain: GAGVSQSPSNKVTEKGKDVELRCDPISGHTALYWYRQSLGQGLEFLIYFQGNSAPDKSGLPSDRFSAERTGGSVSTLTIQRTQQEDSAVYLCASSLGQVNSPLHFGNGTRLTVT.

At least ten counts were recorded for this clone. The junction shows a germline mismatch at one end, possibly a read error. CDR3 DNA, as far as it was read: TGCGCCAGCAGCCAAGGGGGCTACCGCACG. This encodes CASSQGGYRT. The full CDR3 is CASSQGGYRTQYF. The J gene is TRBJ2-3, the V gene TRBV4-2, with 7 nucleotides matching TRBD1. The CDR3 goes on 3 residues after the read ends, and that part is filled in from the germline J gene. The CDR3 is made up of 13 amino acids. Germline CDR1 is LGHNA and CDR2 is YNFKEQ.

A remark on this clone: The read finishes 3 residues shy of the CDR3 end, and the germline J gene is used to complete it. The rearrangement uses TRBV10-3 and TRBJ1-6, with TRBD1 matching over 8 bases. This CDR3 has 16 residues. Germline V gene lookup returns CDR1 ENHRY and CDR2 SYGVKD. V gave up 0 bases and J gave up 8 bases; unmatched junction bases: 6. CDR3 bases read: TGTGCCATCAGTGAGTCGAGACAGGGGACCGATTCACCC. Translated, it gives CAISESRQGTDSP. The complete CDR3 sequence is CAISESRQGTDSPLHF.

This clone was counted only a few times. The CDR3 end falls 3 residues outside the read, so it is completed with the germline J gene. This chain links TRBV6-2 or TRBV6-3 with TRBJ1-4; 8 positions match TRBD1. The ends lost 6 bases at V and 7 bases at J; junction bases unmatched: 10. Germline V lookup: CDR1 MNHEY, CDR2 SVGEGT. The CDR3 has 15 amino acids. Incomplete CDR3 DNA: TGTGCCAGCAGACAACCGACAGGGGCGGGTGAAAAA. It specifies CASRQPTGAGEK. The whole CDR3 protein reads CASRQPTGAGEKLFF.

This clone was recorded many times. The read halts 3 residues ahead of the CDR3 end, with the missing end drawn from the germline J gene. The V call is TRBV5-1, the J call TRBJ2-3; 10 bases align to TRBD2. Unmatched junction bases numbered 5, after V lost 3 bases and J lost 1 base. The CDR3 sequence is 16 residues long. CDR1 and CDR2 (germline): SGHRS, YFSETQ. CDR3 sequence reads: CASSSTGTSGTDTQYF. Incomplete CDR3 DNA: TGCGCCAGCAGCTCAACCGGGACTAGCGGCACAGATACG.